These T cell receptor beta chains were read from a single sample in a study of T cell repertoires in aging, cancer and after chemotherapy. A single record per CDR3 protein comes from TCRdb applying MiXCR to the multiplex PCR reads. Of fewer than 500 distinct CDR3 sequences listed, around a quarter are singletons. Material for sequencing was blood. The source of these receptors is a human donor with a blood cancer. Each CDR3 is given with its conserved first and last residue. D genes are given only for firm matches. Clone size is given for some rows only: seen once, a few or many times, or a class if the clone is expanded.

>TRBJ2-3|.|13|TRBV15|.
TGTGCCACCAGCAGACTAGGGGTAGATACGCAGTATTTT
CATSRLGVDTQYF
>TRBJ2-7|TRBD2|16|TRBV20-1|.
TGCAGTGCCCTTCTTTTAGCGGGGGGGAGCTCCTACGAGCAGTACTTC
CSALLLAGGSSYEQYF
>TRBJ1-2|.|15|TRBV20-1|.
TGCAGTGCTAGAGGGAACGAGATAATTAACTATGGCTACACCTTC
CSARGNEIINYGYTF
>TRBJ1-4|TRBD1|17|TRBV5-1|medium-sized
TGCGCCAGCGGACATGGGACAGGGGATGCAACTAATGAAAAACTGTTTTTT
CASGHGTGDATNEKLFF
>TRBJ2-2|.|15|TRBV24-1|large
TGTGCCACCAGTGACCAGGGTTCCCCCACCGGGGAGCTGTTTTTT
CATSDQGSPTGELFF
>TRBJ2-2|.|12|TRBV9|.
TGTGCCAGCAGCACCTACACCGGGGAGCTGTTTTTT
CASSTYTGELFF
>TRBJ2-3|TRBD2|20|TRBV20-1|.
TGCAGTGCTAGGGACCCGGGACTAGCGGGAGGGCCGGGGGGCACAGATACGCAGTATTTT
CSARDPGLAGGPGGTDTQYF
>TRBJ2-2|.|16|TRBV19|large
TGTGCCAGTAGTGGACGCGGGACACCCTACACCGGGGAGCTGTTTTTT
CASSGRGTPYTGELFF
>TRBJ1-1|TRBD1|14|TRBV10-1|medium-sized
TGCGCCAGCAGCCGGGACAGGGCATCGACTGAAGCTTTCTTT
CASSRDRASTEAFF
>TRBJ1-4|TRBD1|15|TRBV9|medium-sized
TGTGCCAGCAGCGCGACCGGGACAGGGACTGAAAAACTGTTTTTT
CASSATGTGTEKLFF
>TRBJ1-5|.|16|TRBV19|medium-sized
TGTGCCAGTAGTATAAAGTCCGACTCAAGCAATCAGCCCCAGCATTTT
CASSIKSDSSNQPQHF
>TRBJ2-1|.|16|TRBV4-3|medium-sized
TGCGCCAGCAGCCAAGACATCGTGGGCTCCTACAATGAGCAGTTCTTC
CASSQDIVGSYNEQFF
>TRBJ2-4|.|15|TRBV14|medium-sized
TGTGCCAGCAGCCAAGAAGGAAGGCTGAGAAACATTCAGTACTTC
CASSQEGRLRNIQYF
>TRBJ2-7|TRBD1|13|TRBV27|.
TGTGCCAGCAGTGTGACAGGGGCCACCGAGCAGTACTTC
CASSVTGATEQYF
>TRBJ2-1|.|16|TRBV10-3|.
TGTGCCAGCGGTGATGCTGGGGGGGCGAGCTATGCTAAGCAGTTCTTC
CASGDAGGASYAKQFF
>TRBJ2-1|.|16|TRBV20-1|.
TGCAGTGCTTTGGAGACAGATAAAACTTCCTACAATGAGCAGTTCTTC
CSALETDKTSYNEQFF
>TRBJ1-4|.|16|TRBV28|few
TGTGCCAGCAGTTTAGAGCCGGTTGCAACTAATGAAAAACTGTTTTTT
CASSLEPVATNEKLFF
>TRBJ2-7|TRBD2|18|TRBV20-1|medium-sized
TGCAGTGCTAGAGATGAACCTTCTAGCGGGAGGTTCTCCTACGAGCAGTACTTC
CSARDEPSSGRFSYEQYF
>TRBJ2-7|TRBD2|17|TRBV12-3/TRBV12-4|.
TGTGCCAGCAGTGTACCCGACCACCGGGACTACCCCTACGAGCAGTACTTC
CASSVPDHRDYPYEQYF
>TRBJ2-1|TRBD2|16|TRBV5-4|large
TGTGCCAGCAGAGACGGACTAGCCGGGAGAGAGAATGAGCAGTTCTTC
CASRDGLAGRENEQFF
>TRBJ1-3|.|18|TRBV7-9|medium-sized
TGTGCCAGCAGCCTTAAAGGCAGCCGGGACTTACATGGAAACACCATATATTTT
CASSLKGSRDLHGNTIYF
>TRBJ2-5|TRBD1|16|TRBV7-9|medium-sized
TGTGCCAGCAGCTTAGCGTTAACAGGGGGCGCGGAGACCCAGTACTTC
CASSLALTGGAETQYF
>TRBJ2-7|TRBD1|17|TRBV7-2|few
TGTGCCAGCAGCTCTTTTTCGGCGGGACAGGGTGGCTACGAGCAGTACTTC
CASSSFSAGQGGYEQYF
>TRBJ2-1|TRBD1|16|TRBV28|medium-sized
TGTGCCAGCAGTTCATTATCCGGGACAGATAACAATGAGCAGTTCTTC
CASSSLSGTDNNEQFF
>TRBJ1-2|.|13|TRBV6-2/TRBV6-3|large
TGTGCCAGCAGTCCCGACTGGACGTCTGGCTACACCTTC
CASSPDWTSGYTF